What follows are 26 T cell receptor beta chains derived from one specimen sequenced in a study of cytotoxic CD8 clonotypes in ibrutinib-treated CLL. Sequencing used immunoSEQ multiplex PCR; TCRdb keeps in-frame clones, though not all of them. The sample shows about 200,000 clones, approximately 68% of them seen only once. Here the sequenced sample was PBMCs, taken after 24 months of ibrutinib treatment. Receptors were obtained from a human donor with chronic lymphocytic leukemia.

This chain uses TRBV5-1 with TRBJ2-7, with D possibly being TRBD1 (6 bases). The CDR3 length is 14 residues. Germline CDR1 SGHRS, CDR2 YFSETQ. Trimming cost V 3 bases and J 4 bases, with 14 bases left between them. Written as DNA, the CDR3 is TGCGCCAGCAGCTCCGGGACACTTAGGTACGAGCAGTACTTC. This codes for CASSSGTLRYEQYF.

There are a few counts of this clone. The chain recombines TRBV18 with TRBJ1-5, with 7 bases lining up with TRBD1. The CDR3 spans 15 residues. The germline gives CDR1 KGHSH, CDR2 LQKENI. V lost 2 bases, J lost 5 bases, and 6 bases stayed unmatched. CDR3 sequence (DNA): TGTGCCAGCTCACCATCTGCAGGGGGTCATCAGCCCCAGCATTTT. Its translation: CASSPSAGGHQPQHF.

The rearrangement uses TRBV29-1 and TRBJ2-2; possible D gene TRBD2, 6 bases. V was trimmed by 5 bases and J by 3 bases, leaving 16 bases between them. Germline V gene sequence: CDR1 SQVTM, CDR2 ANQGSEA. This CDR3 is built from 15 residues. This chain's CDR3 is CSVLSGLPYTGELFF. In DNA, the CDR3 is TGCAGCGTTTTATCGGGACTCCCATACACCGGGGAGCTGTTTTTT.

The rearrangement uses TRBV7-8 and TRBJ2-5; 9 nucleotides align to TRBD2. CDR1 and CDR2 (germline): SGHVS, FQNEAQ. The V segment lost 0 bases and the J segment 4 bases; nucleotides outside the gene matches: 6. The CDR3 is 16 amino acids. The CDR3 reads CASSLARISGGETQYF. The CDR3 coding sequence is TGTGCCAGCAGCTTAGCGCGGATTAGCGGGGGAGAGACCCAGTACTTC.

Here the CDR3 DNA reads TGTGCCAGCAGCGATTCTAGCGGGAGTTTGAGCACAGATACGCAGTATTTT. This translates into CASSDSSGSLSTDTQYF. The genes are TRBV9 and TRBJ2-3; 10 nucleotides match TRBD2. V lost 3 bases to trimming and J lost 0 bases; unmatched junction nucleotides: 7. The CDR3 loop spans 17 amino acids. Germline CDR1 is SGDLS and CDR2 is YYNGEE.

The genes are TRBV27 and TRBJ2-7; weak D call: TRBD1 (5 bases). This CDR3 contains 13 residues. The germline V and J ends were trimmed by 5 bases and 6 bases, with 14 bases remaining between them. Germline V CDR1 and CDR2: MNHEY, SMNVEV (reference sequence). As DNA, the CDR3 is TGTGCCAGCAGTGTGGGGCAGGGCGCCGAGCAGTACTTC. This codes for CASSVGQGAEQYF.

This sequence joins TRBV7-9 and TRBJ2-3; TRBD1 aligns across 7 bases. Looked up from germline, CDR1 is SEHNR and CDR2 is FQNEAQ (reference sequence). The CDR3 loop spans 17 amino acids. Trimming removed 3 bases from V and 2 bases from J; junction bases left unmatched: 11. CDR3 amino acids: CASSLVPPQGNTDTQYF. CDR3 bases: TGTGCCAGCAGCTTGGTTCCCCCACAGGGGAACACAGATACGCAGTATTTT.

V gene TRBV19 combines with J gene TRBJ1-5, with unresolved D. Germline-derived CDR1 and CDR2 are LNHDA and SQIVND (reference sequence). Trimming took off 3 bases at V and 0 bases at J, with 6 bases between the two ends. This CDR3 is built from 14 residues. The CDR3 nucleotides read TGTGCCAGTAGTATTATGAGTAGCAATCAGCCCCAGCATTTT. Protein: CASSIMSSNQPQHF.

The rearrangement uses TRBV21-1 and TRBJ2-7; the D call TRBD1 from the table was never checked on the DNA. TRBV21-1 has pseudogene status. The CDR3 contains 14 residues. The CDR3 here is CASSLGQLSYEQYF. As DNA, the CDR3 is TGTGCCAGCAGTCTAGGACAACTCTCCTACGAGCAGTACTTC.

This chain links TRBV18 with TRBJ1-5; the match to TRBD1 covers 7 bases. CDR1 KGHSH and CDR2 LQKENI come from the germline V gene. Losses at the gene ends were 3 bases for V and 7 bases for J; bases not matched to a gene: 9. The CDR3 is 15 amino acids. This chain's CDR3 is CASSPADRLGQPQHF. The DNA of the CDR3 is TGTGCCAGCTCACCCGCGGACAGGTTAGGACAGCCCCAGCATTTT.

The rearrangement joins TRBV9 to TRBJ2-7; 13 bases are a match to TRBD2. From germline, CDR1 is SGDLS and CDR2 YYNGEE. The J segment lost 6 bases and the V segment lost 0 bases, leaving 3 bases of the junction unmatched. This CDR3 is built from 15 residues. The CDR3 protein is CASSVGGTSGVEQYF. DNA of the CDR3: TGTGCCAGCAGCGTAGGAGGGACTAGCGGGGTCGAGCAGTACTTC.

The CDR3 spells CASSVAPVGAWGLAGEYEQYF. The CDR3 region has the DNA TGTGCCAGCAGCGTAGCCCCAGTGGGGGCTTGGGGACTAGCGGGAGAATACGAGCAGTACTTC. V usage is TRBV9 and J usage is TRBJ2-7; TRBD2 matches 14 bases. CDR1 is SGDLS and CDR2 is YYNGEE in the germline V gene. The trim removed 0 bases at V and 4 bases at J, leaving 18 bases unmatched. CDR3 length: 21 amino acids.

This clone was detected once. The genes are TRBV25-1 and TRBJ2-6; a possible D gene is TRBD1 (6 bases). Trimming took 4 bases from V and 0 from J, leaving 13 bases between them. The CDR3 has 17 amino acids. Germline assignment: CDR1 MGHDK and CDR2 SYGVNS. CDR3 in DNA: TGTGCCAGCAGTGGTTGGCAGGGGAACTCTGGGGCCAACGTCCTGACTTTC. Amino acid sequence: CASSGWQGNSGANVLTF.

The CDR3 sequence is CASSLVGGRNTEAFF. CDR3 nucleotide sequence: TGTGCCAGCAGCTTAGTTGGAGGCCGGAACACTGAAGCTTTCTTT. The chain couples TRBV7-9 to TRBJ1-1; no clear D. V was clipped by 1 base and J by 1 base, with 10 bases between them. This CDR3 spans 15 amino acids. Germline loops: CDR1 SEHNR, CDR2 FQNEAQ (reference sequence). Full variable domain (missing parts from reference TRBV7-9 and TRBJ1-1): DTGVSQNPRHKITKRGQNVTFRCDPISEHNRLYWYRQTLGQGPEFLTYFQNEAQLEKSRLLSDRFSAERPKGSFSTLEIQRTEQGDSAMYLCASSLVGGRNTEAFFGQGTRLTVV.

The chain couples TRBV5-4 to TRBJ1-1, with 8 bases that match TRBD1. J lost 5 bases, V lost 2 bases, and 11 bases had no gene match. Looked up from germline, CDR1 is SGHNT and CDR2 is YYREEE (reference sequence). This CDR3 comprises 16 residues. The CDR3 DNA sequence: TGTGCCAGCAGCTTAGGTCCAACAGGGGGGAAGACTGAAGCTTTCTTT. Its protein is CASSLGPTGGKTEAFF.

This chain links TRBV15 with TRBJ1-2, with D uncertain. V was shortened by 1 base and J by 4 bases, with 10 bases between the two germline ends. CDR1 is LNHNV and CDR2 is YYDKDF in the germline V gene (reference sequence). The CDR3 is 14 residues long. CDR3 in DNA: TGTGCCACCAGCAGAGGACCGAACGTCTATGGCTACACCTTC. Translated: CATSRGPNVYGYTF.

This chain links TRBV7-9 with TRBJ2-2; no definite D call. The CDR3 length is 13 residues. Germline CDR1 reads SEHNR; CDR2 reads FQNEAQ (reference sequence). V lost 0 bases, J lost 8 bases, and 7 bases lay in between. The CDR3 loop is CASSLAPAGELFF. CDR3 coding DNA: TGTGCCAGCAGCTTAGCTCCGGCGGGGGAGCTGTTTTTT.

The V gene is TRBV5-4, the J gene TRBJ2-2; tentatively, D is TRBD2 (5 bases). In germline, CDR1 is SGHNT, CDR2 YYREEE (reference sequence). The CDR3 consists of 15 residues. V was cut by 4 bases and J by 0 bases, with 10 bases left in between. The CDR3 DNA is TGTGCCAGCAGCCCCGGAGGCCCGAACACCGGGGAGCTGTTTTTT. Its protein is CASSPGGPNTGELFF.

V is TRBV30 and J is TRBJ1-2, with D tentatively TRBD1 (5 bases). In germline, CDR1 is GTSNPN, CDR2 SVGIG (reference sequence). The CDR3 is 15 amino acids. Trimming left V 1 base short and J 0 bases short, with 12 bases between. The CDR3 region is CAWSGGGSTNYGYTF. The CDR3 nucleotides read TGTGCCTGGAGTGGGGGCGGCAGTACTAACTATGGCTACACCTTC.

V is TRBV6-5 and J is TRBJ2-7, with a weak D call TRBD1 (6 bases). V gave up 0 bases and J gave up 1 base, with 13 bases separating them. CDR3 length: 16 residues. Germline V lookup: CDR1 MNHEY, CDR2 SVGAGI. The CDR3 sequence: CASSYSNRVMSYEQYF. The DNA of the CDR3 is TGTGCCAGCAGTTACTCGAACAGGGTGATGTCCTACGAGCAGTACTTC.

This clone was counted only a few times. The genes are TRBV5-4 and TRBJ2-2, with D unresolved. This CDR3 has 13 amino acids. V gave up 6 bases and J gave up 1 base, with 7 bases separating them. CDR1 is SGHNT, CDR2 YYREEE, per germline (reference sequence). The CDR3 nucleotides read TGTGCCAGCAAATATCAGAACACCGGGGAGCTGTTTTTT. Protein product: CASKYQNTGELFF.

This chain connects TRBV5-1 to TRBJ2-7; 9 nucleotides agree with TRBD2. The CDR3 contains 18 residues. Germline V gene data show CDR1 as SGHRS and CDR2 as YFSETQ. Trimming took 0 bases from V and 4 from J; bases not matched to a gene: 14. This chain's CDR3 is CASSLAGAGGPKQYEQYF. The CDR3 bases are TGCGCCAGCAGCTTGGCCGGGGCGGGAGGGCCGAAACAATACGAGCAGTACTTC.

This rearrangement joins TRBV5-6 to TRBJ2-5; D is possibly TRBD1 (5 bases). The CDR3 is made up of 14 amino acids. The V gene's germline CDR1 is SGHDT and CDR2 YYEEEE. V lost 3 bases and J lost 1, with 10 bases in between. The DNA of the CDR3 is TGTGCCAGCAGCTACCTCACAGGCCAAGAGACCCAGTACTTC. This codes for CASSYLTGQETQYF.

CDR3 sequence: CAISDQGKGTDTQYF. The DNA of the CDR3 is TGTGCCATCAGTGATCAGGGTAAGGGAACAGATACGCAGTATTTT. This chain connects TRBV10-3 to TRBJ2-3, with D possibly matching TRBD1 (5 bases). The CDR3 totals 15 residues. Germline V gives CDR1 ENHRY, CDR2 SYGVKD. Trimming removed 3 bases from V and 3 bases from J, with 13 bases in between.

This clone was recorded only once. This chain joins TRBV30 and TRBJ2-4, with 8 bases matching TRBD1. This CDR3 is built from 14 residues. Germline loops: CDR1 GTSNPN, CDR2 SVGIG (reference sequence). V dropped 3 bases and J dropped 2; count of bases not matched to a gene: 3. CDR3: CAWRQGASKNIQYF. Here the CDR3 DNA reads TGTGCCTGGAGGCAGGGGGCATCCAAAAACATTCAGTACTTC.

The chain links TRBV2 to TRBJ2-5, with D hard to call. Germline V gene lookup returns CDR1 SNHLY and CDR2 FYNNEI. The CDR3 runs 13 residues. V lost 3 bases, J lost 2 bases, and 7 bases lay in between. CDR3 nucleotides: TGTGCCAGCAGTGAGTACAGTCAAGAGACCCAGTACTTC. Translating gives CASSEYSQETQYF.